This record looks at one T cell receptor beta chain sequence and its context. This clone was seen a handful of times. Its antigen is unknown. No base-level quality is on record; no much larger clone is a single base apart. Survey-level immunoSEQ TCR-beta sequencing was performed on DNA from CEF-cultured naive and memory CD4+ T cells. Per the source publication's procedure: During preprocessing, nonproductive sequences were removed, as were CDR3s that did not start with C, did not end with F or W, or were shorter than 7 amino acids. Antigen-specific clonotypes were called with the MANAFEST web app on the basis of expansion relative to the reference and to other culture wells. A clone counted as positive if significantly expanded in 2 of 3 replicate wells versus the reference culture at FDR below 0.05. Positive clones also required significant expansion versus all other tandem wells and an odds ratio above 5. Cultured and uncultured naive and memory CD4+ repertoires were searched for previously identified spike- and CEF-reactive CDR3s. After three terminal residues were trimmed from each end, CDR3 homology was quantified as pairwise Levenshtein distance using the stringdist R package. Drawn from immuneACCESS, this table holds only the in-frame rearrangements with V and J called that TCRdb kept. Clones are partly lost; checked studies trace under half to an unresolved V gene and leave the rest unexplained. D and trimming were read from the DNA, whereas the V and J calls and clone size are those reported in that table. The sample table contains about 43,000 clones; only one count was recorded for over 75% of them. The ten largest make up 1.4% of the sample.

The data were obtained in a study of CD4 T cells in relation to SARS-CoV-2 and coronaviruses (dated by TCRdb to the early 2020s). About the investigation overall: In the ViraFEST assay, PBMCs were cultured with antigen for around nine days, after which TCR beta CDR3s were sequenced to identify antigen-specific clonal expansions. Across all 12 patients in the full convalescent cohort, ages ranged from roughly 21 to 75 years, with a median of 38. The roughly twelve convalescent patients included 8 males and 4 females; two subjects were Hispanic. Patient-derived lymphoblastoid cell lines were used to map the HLA restriction of shared crossreactive spike epitopes. At the level of individual TCR clonotypes, the study evaluated whether memory CD4+ T cells crossreact between the spike proteins of SARS-CoV-2 and those of common cold coronaviruses. The Adaptive Biotechnologies TCR-sequencing kit was used to sequence samples from a few pre-COVID donors and the naive versus memory experiments, while other data came from Illumina-based sequencing. A different, Illumina-based TCR-beta assay was used to sequence expansion assays from other donors in the study.

Naive and memory CD4+ T cells were separated from cryopreserved PBMCs by CD4 enrichment followed by EasySep naive CD4+ T cell enrichment. Sorted naive or memory CD4+ T cells (roughly 98,000) were grown at a 1:1 ratio with T cell-depleted PBMCs and CEF peptides for 10 days. In general, every peptide culture condition was set up in three replicate wells. PBMCs were isolated from leukapheresis product or whole blood by Ficoll-Paque PLUS gradient centrifugation. PBMCs were either cryopreserved at -140°C or used fresh in the expansion assay. The QIAamp Micro DNA Kit was used to extract genomic DNA from the CD4+ T cells. The CDR1 and CDR2 encoded by the germline V gene (reference sequence) are DFQATT and SNEGSKA. V was cut back by 3 bases and J by 5 bases, leaving a gap of 7 bases between them. The CDR3 sequence holds 12 residues, the cysteine and phenylalanine included. The CDR3 DNA has 36 bases and is translated from base 1.

The study at large found these results: Since the crossreactivity analysis centred on spike protein, crossreactivity against other viral proteins was not assessed. Crossreactive clones showed significantly weaker SARS-CoV-2-driven expansion than monoreactive clones, consistent with antigenic imprinting. Sequencing naive versus memory cells indicated that the assay picks up memory recall responses, not primary responses primed during culture. Small numbers of patients and of tested TCRs limited the study. Because no donor provided both pre-pandemic and post-infection samples, tracing the source of pre-existing responses was limited. In about 61% of donors, memory CD4+ clonotypes turned up that crossrecognized SARS-CoV-2 and at least one common cold coronavirus spike.

The chain couples TRBV20-1 to TRBJ2-2, with no confident D gene call. Material for sequencing was naive CD4+ T cells from PBMCs, cultured in vitro. The cell subset or site label for this specimen denotes: naive CD4+ T cells isolated by negative enrichment. The TCR originated in an adult with COVID-19. CDR3 region: CSASWLTGELFF. The nucleotide sequence reads TGCAGTGCTAGTTGGCTAACCGGGGAGCTGTTTTTT.